Detailed here is one T cell receptor beta chain. Its antigen is unknown. The germline V gene encodes CDR1 SGHNT and CDR2 YENEEA. Trimming removed 1 base at V and 8 bases at J, with 15 bases between. This CDR3 is 15 amino acids long. This sample stems from a study of cytotoxic CD8 clonotypes in ibrutinib-treated CLL. Whole-study results and caveats: Shared public clonotypes were rare, and on treatment they either got smaller or stayed the same.

Measured with immunoSEQ multiplex PCR; TCRdb has only the in-frame clones, and not every one. The sample carries fewer than 150,000 clones, 80% to 90% recorded once. This chain connects TRBV11-3 to TRBJ2-1; D possibly corresponds to TRBD1 (5 bases). This TCR came from a human donor with chronic lymphocytic leukemia. Sequenced here: PBMCs, sampled after 24 months of ibrutinib treatment. This CDR3 reads CASSLGFLGAHEQFF. The CDR3 region has the DNA TGTGCCAGCAGCTTAGGGTTTCTAGGGGCCCATGAGCAGTTCTTC.